This T cell receptor beta chain is drawn from a study of monozygotic twins with inflammatory bowel disease (dated by TCRdb to about 2019). Regarding the research as a whole: The complete study included approximately 28 monozygotic twin pairs: 19 IBD-discordant Danish pairs and nine German pairs, of which four were IBD-concordant and five were IBD-discordant. The search for disease-associated traits relied mainly on comparing, within discordant pairs, IBD patients with their genetically identical healthy co-twins. Each individual had, on average, about 151 000 unique TCRalpha sequences and 181 000 unique TCRbeta sequences available for analysis. Here is what the overall study found, with its caveats: Fewer clonotypes were shared with other individuals by IBD patients than by healthy twins, most markedly in patients showing signs of disease activity. A decrease in TCRbeta repertoire diversity, as measured by inverse Simpson index, was observed in IBD patients compared with their healthy co-twins. Different T cell subtypes could not be distinguished in the analysis. Background noise and inter-individual variability may have been introduced into the repertoires by the differing immunosuppressive treatments among patients. No single strong signal or clonotype linked to IBD turned up in the results, so the idea that one exists was not supported. No difference in repertoire similarity was observed between concordant and discordant twins, possibly owing to limited statistical power.

A roughly 2.7 ml peripheral blood sample was drawn into PAXgene tubes per donor and stored at -80°C. Without any T cell sorting, total RNA was extracted from whole blood using the PAXgene blood miRNA kit on an automated QIAcube. Peripheral blood from monozygotic twin pairs, either concordant or discordant for inflammatory bowel disease, underwent deep TCRalpha and TCRbeta repertoire profiling that used unique molecular barcoding. For every twin pair, smoking habits were documented, and each individual was categorised as a current, former or never smoker. The library came from 5' RACE. Preparation of each TCR library used approximately 3.5 ug of total RNA. cDNA was synthesized with SMARTScribe reverse transcriptase in eight separate reactions per sample. During cDNA synthesis, unique molecular identifiers containing a 6-nucleotide sample barcode were introduced by template switching. TCRalpha and TCRbeta cDNA was amplified by two nested PCRs of about 15 and 9 cycles, with bead purification after each PCR. Before amplification, the cDNA was treated with uracil DNA-glycosylase and purified using the QIAquick PCR purification kit. The second PCR added Illumina TruSeq-compatible adapters along with sample-specific barcodes. TapeStation and Qubit were used to check library quality and concentration, and roughly 5.5 ng of each library was pooled. The pooled libraries were sequenced with 2 x 100 bp reads and custom sequencing primers on an Illumina HiSeq2500 single-index Rapid Run. Concerning the study's data processing: MiGEC version 1.2.6 was used for UMI-based consensus assembly to correct PCR and sequencing errors. MiXCR version 2.1.1 was used for V(D)J alignment, clonotype assembly and CDR3 extraction. To normalise gene usage, clonotype sharing and MAIT/NKT TCR abundance, the top 1000, 10 000 and 20 000 clonotypes in each sample were analysed. Diversity was computed as the inverse Simpson index with the vegan R package after downsampling to 27 000 UMIs. Paired Mann-Whitney U tests were applied to discordant twin pairs, and Benjamini-Hochberg correction was used for multiple testing. TCRdb reprocessed the sequencing reads and holds a single record per CDR3 protein sequence, with no DNA. The V and J calls were not made by the authors but by TCRdb's processing. This sample's listing comprises some 170,000 distinct CDR3 sequences. Approximately 2.8% of the sample belongs to the ten largest clones.

From a lookup of the germline V gene, CDR1 and CDR2 are MDHEN and SYDVKM. The CDR3 runs 17 residues from the cysteine to the phenylalanine. Only the protein sequence is given. Points on this clonotype: The antigen it recognizes is unknown.

The receptor's source is a human donor with ulcerative colitis or Crohn's disease, or a healthy co-twin of an affected twin (not recorded which). The sequenced material came from blood. In this chain, TRBV28 is recombined with TRBJ1-5; TCRdb designates TRBD1, a call that cannot be tested without DNA. For the CDR3, the sequence is CASRYGTGVFSNQPQHF.